The 18 T cell receptor beta chains presented below share a single source sample, sequenced in a study of shared clonotypes between healthy human individuals. Sequenced by immunoSEQ multiplex PCR; TCRdb stores in-frame clones only, minus some. The table shows about a million clones, with approximately 68% occurring only once. Sequenced material: memory CD4+ T cells sorted from blood. Described subset: CD45RA-negative fraction. These receptors all come from a man aged 18 to 35 in good health.

The chain couples TRBV6-5 to TRBJ2-7; 9 bases line up with TRBD1. Germline V gene data show CDR1 as MNHEY and CDR2 as SVGAGI. The junction had 12 bases not matched to a gene; V was cut back by 5 bases and J by 7 bases. This CDR3 contains 15 residues. CDR3 amino acids: CASSPRGQGIREQYF. The CDR3 nucleotides are TGTGCCAGCAGTCCCCGAGGACAGGGGATCAGGGAGCAGTACTTC.

This clone was detected ten times or more. V and J are TRBV21-1 and TRBJ2-3. TRBV21-1 is a recognized pseudogene. The CDR3 loop spans 18 amino acids. In nucleotides, the CDR3 is TGTGCCAGCAGCAAAAAGGGGCGGGCAGGACTCTTCACAGATACGCAGTATTTT. Its protein is CASSKKGRAGLFTDTQYF.

Here the CDR3 reads CASSSQGENTEAFF. CDR3 DNA sequence: TGTGCCAGCAGCTCCCAGGGGGAGAACACTGAAGCTTTCTTT. The chain recombines TRBV7-9 with TRBJ1-1, with TRBD1 matching 7 bases. The length of the CDR3 is 14 residues. Germline CDR1 SEHNR, CDR2 FQNEAQ (reference sequence). Unmatched junction bases numbered 3, after V lost 4 bases and J lost 1 base. The entire variable domain, with the rest obtained from reference TRBV7-9 and TRBJ1-1, is as follows: DTGVSQNPRHKITKRGQNVTFRCDPISEHNRLYWYRQTLGQGPEFLTYFQNEAQLEKSRLLSDRFSAERPKGSFSTLEIQRTEQGDSAMYLCASSSQGENTEAFFGQGTRLTVV.

J is TRBJ1-2 and V is TRBV7-2; no reliable D call. Trimming cost V 5 bases and J 0 bases, with 7 bases left between them. This CDR3 has 13 amino acids. Per germline, CDR1 SGHTA and CDR2 FQGNSA. CDR3: CASSPDTNYGYTF. For the CDR3, the DNA is TGTGCCAGCAGCCCTGACACTAACTATGGCTACACCTTC.

This chain links TRBV9 with TRBJ2-1; D call uncertain. Trimming removed 5 bases from V and 4 bases from J, with 10 bases in between. This CDR3 comprises 13 residues. Germline V gives CDR1 SGDLS, CDR2 YYNGEE. The CDR3, as DNA: TGTGCCAGCAGTAGGAGCTCGTACAATGAGCAGTTCTTC. It yields the protein CASSRSSYNEQFF.

The V call is TRBV28, the J call TRBJ2-4; TRBD1 is a possible D gene (5 bases). Trimming pared 6 bases from V and 8 bases from J, leaving 17 bases between. Germline-derived CDR1 and CDR2 are MDHEN and SYDVKM. This CDR3 comprises 14 residues. The CDR3 nucleotides read TGTGCCAGCAGGCGACAGTCCCTAAAGGACATTCAGTACTTC. As protein: CASRRQSLKDIQYF.

V gene TRBV7-2 combines with J gene TRBJ1-6; D is undetermined. Germline assignment: CDR1 SGHTA and CDR2 FQGNSA. Trimming shortened V by 1 base and J by 7 bases, and 8 bases separated the two germline ends. The CDR3 is 14 amino acids. The CDR3: CASSLEPVNSPLHF. CDR3 DNA: TGTGCCAGCAGCTTAGAACCGGTCAATTCACCCCTCCACTTT.

This clone is a singleton in its sample. The V gene is TRBV4-3, the J gene TRBJ1-1; D is unresolved. CDR1 is LGHNA and CDR2 is YSLEER in the germline V gene. V shed 0 bases and J shed 1 base, with 12 bases lying between them. The CDR3 runs 16 residues. The CDR3 region is CASSQELIVGNTEAFF. CDR3 nucleotides: TGCGCCAGCAGCCAAGAGTTAATCGTGGGGAACACTGAAGCTTTCTTT.

Turning to this clone: This sample includes further DNA sequences coding for the same CDR3. V usage is TRBV5-6 and J usage is TRBJ1-5; no definite D call. Looked up from germline, CDR1 is SGHDT and CDR2 is YYEEEE. Trimming took off 4 bases at V and 4 bases at J, with 12 bases between the two ends. The CDR3 is made up of 14 amino acids. CDR3 amino acids: CASSLGGKNQPQHF. CDR3 nucleotides: TGTGCCAGCAGCCTCGGAGGGAAGAATCAGCCCCAGCATTTT.

The chain combines TRBV19 with TRBJ2-7, with D tentatively TRBD1 (6 bases). V lost 7 bases to trimming and J lost 3 bases, with 10 bases between them. The CDR3 runs to 12 residues. Per germline, CDR1 LNHDA and CDR2 SQIVND (reference sequence). Here the CDR3 DNA reads TGTGCCAGTATTCTGACAGGCTACGAGCAGTACTTC. Translating gives CASILTGYEQYF.

The chain uses TRBV10-3 and TRBJ1-6; D is uncertain. This CDR3 contains 12 residues. Trimming shortened V by 11 bases and J by 9 bases, and 14 bases separated the two germline ends. Germline V CDR1 and CDR2: ENHRY, SYGVKD. The CDR3 spells CAPRAGFSPLHF. DNA of the CDR3: TGTGCCCCAAGGGCGGGCTTTTCACCCCTCCACTTT.

This chain connects TRBV6-1 to TRBJ2-2, with D perhaps given as TRBD1 or TRBD2 (5 bases each). The CDR3 has 15 residues. The germline CDR1 and CDR2 sequences are MNHNS and SASEGT. Trimming removed 5 bases from V and 3 bases from J, with 13 bases in between. In nucleotides, the CDR3 is TGTGCCAGCAGTCCTCAGGGACCGTACACCGGGGAGCTGTTTTTT. Protein product: CASSPQGPYTGELFF.

This clone came up once. V gene TRBV7-9 combines with J gene TRBJ1-2; D is possibly TRBD1 (6 bases). Trimming removed 6 bases from V and 4 bases from J, with 15 bases in between. Germline-derived CDR1 and CDR2 are SEHNR and FQNEAQ (reference sequence). The CDR3 runs 14 residues. This chain's CDR3 is CASSLQGMGYGYTF. As DNA, the CDR3 is TGTGCCAGCAGTCTACAGGGAATGGGCTATGGCTACACCTTC.

This rearrangement joins TRBV5-1 to TRBJ1-3, with 8 bases matching TRBD1. The germline V gene encodes CDR1 SGHRS and CDR2 YFSETQ. The CDR3 consists of 15 residues. Trimming cost V 4 bases and J 0 bases; bases outside gene matches: 3. This CDR3 reads CASSQTGDSGNTIYF. The CDR3 DNA is TGCGCCAGCAGCCAGACAGGGGACTCTGGAAACACCATATATTTT.

This chain links TRBV5-1 with TRBJ2-5; no reliable D call. Germline CDR1 reads SGHRS; CDR2 reads YFSETQ. V lost 1 base and J 5 bases, leaving 6 bases between the germline ends. The CDR3 loop spans 12 amino acids. CDR3 DNA sequence: TGCGCCAGCAGCTTGTCTATGGAGACCCAGTACTTC. The encoded protein is CASSLSMETQYF.

The V gene is TRBV11-2, the J gene TRBJ2-3, with 7 bases fitting TRBD1. Trimming took 5 bases from V and 1 from J; bases not matched to a gene: 9. The CDR3 totals 16 residues. CDR1 is SGHAT and CDR2 is FQNNGV in the germline V gene. CDR3 coding DNA: TGTGCCAGCAGCCCCTACAGGGGACCCGGCACAGATACGCAGTATTTT. Amino acid sequence: CASSPYRGPGTDTQYF.

As for this clone: With a much larger clone just one base away, this may be a read error. The chain has TRBV7-9 and TRBJ2-7, with D perhaps matching TRBD2 (6 bases). Germline loops: CDR1 SEHNR, CDR2 FQNEAQ (reference sequence). The CDR3 loop spans 14 amino acids. CDR3 in amino acids: CTSSLAAVSYEQYF. The CDR3 DNA follows: TGTACCAGCAGCTTAGCGGCGGTCTCCTACGAGCAGTACTTC.

The gene calls are TRBV4-1 and TRBJ2-3; either TRBD1 or TRBD2 may fit D (5 bases each). CDR3 length: 16 amino acids. Germline lookup yields CDR1 MGHRA and CDR2 YSYEKL. Between the trimmed V and J ends, which lost 3 bases and 5 bases, there was a span of 18 bases. The CDR3 DNA reads as TGCGCCAGCAGCCAGAACTCCCGGGGCCTGGGAGATACGCAGTATTTT. It specifies CASSQNSRGLGDTQYF.